These T cell receptor beta chains were read from a single sample in a study of blood T cells in healthy people across ages. TCRdb re-derived calls from the 5' RACE reads in MiXCR, one entry per CDR3 protein. Here the sample spans more than 650,000 distinct CDR3 sequences, 20% to 25% being singletons. Sequenced sample: blood. These receptors came from a man in his 70s in good health. Each CDR3 is given with its conserved first and last residue. A D gene is named only where the DNA matches it firmly. The size of a clone is reported for some rows only, either as once, few or many, or as a class for expanded clones.

>few|TRBJ2-1|NA|TRBV12-3/TRBV12-4
TGTGCCAGCAGTTCTTCCGGGCAGGGAAAGCAGTTCTTC
CASSSSGQGKQFF
>NA|TRBJ1-2|NA|TRBV11-2
TGTGCCAGCAGCTTAGATCGGGGAAGGGCGCATGGCTACACCTTC
CASSLDRGRAHGYTF
>NA|TRBJ2-7|TRBD2|TRBV6-1
TGTGCCAGCAGTGGGGAAGCGGGGCCCTACGAGCAGTACTTC
CASSGEAGPYEQYF
>few|TRBJ2-6|TRBD1|TRBV29-1
TGCAGCGTTCCGACAGGGTCATCCGTCCTGACTTTC
CSVPTGSSVLTF
>few|TRBJ2-2|NA|TRBV12-3/TRBV12-4
TGTGCCAGCAGTTTCGGGACTCCCGGGGAGCTGTTTTTT
CASSFGTPGELFF
>few|TRBJ2-1|TRBD2|TRBV25-1
TGTGCCAGCAGTGAACCTAGCGGGAGGGTGCCTAATGAGCAGTTCTTC
CASSEPSGRVPNEQFF
>NA|TRBJ1-5|NA|TRBV19
TGTGCCAGTAGTATAGACGAACAGCCCCAGCATTTT
CASSIDEQPQHF
>NA|TRBJ2-5|NA|TRBV4-1
TGCGCCAGCAGCCAAGATCAAGGGGACTCAGGCCGATTCCAAGAGACCCAGTACTTC
CASSQDQGDSGRFQETQYF
>NA|TRBJ2-3|TRBD1|TRBV25-1
TGTGCCAGCAGTGGACAGGGGGCCCCAGATACGCAGTATTTT
CASSGQGAPDTQYF
>NA|TRBJ2-7|TRBD2|TRBV6-1
TGTGCCAGCAGTGAAGAAGAGGGGACTACGGTTTACGAGCAGTACTTC
CASSEEEGTTVYEQYF
>NA|TRBJ1-1|NA|TRBV18
TGTGCCAGCTCACCCCTGTTGGCAACTGAAGCTTTCTTT
CASSPLLATEAFF
>NA|TRBJ2-1|TRBD2|TRBV18
TGTGCCAGCTCACCACCGGGACTAGCGGAGTACAATGAGCAGTTCTTC
CASSPPGLAEYNEQFF
>NA|TRBJ2-6|NA|TRBV12-3/TRBV12-4
TGTGCCAGCACCGCTGGGATAGCCACATCCTCTGGGGCCAACGTCCTGACTTTC
CASTAGIATSSGANVLTF
>NA|TRBJ1-2|NA|TRBV12-3/TRBV12-4
TGTGCCAGCAGTTTACGCAACAGGGCCGACTATGGCTACACCTTC
CASSLRNRADYGYTF
>few|TRBJ2-7|NA|TRBV5-1
TGCGCCAGCAGCAAGTTGGGGGCCCAGGCTTCGAACGAGCAGTACTTC
CASSKLGAQASNEQYF
>few|TRBJ1-4|NA|TRBV7-9
TGTGCCAGCAGCTCGTACGGGACATCTAATGAAAAACTGTTTTTT
CASSSYGTSNEKLFF
>NA|TRBJ1-1|NA|TRBV5-1
TGCGCCAGCAGCTTGGTGGGGGGCCCGAACACTGAAGCTTTCTTT
CASSLVGGPNTEAFF
>NA|TRBJ2-5|TRBD2|TRBV12-3/TRBV12-4
TGTGCCAGCAGTCCCCGACTAGCGGGAGTGATGGAGACCCAGTACTTC
CASSPRLAGVMETQYF
>few|TRBJ2-3|NA|TRBV7-2
TGTGCCAGCAGCTCCGACAGTACACCCACAGATACGCAGTATTTT
CASSSDSTPTDTQYF
>NA|TRBJ1-2|NA|TRBV6-5
TGTGCCAGCAGTTACACTCGAGCTAACTATGGCTACACCTTC
CASSYTRANYGYTF
>NA|TRBJ1-2|TRBD1|TRBV7-8
TGTGCCAGCAGCTTAGCCGGACAGGAGAGAGGCTACACCTTC
CASSLAGQERGYTF
>few|TRBJ1-2|TRBD1|TRBV7-9
TGTGCCAGCAGCTTCTTGGGACAGCAAAACTATGGCTACACCTTC
CASSFLGQQNYGYTF
>few|TRBJ2-5|TRBD1|TRBV5-1
TGCGCCAGCAGCCCCGGGACAGGGGCCCTACAAGAGACCCAGTACTTC
CASSPGTGALQETQYF
>few|TRBJ1-4|NA|TRBV14
TGTGCCAGCAGCCCCCAGCTAGGGGAAAAACTGTTTTTT
CASSPQLGEKLFF
>NA|TRBJ1-2|TRBD1|TRBV6-1
TGTGCCAGCAGTGTCTTAGGACAGGGAATGAACTATGGCTACACCTTC
CASSVLGQGMNYGYTF
>NA|TRBJ2-1|NA|TRBV7-8
TGTGCCAGCAGCTCCCTCGGCTCACCCTCGGAGCAGTTCTTC
CASSSLGSPSEQFF
>NA|TRBJ2-3|NA|TRBV2
TGTGCCAGCAGGACTGGCGGGGGCACAGATACGCAGTATTTT
CASRTGGGTDTQYF
>few|TRBJ2-7|TRBD1|TRBV5-1
TGCGCCAGCAGCGCGGGACAGGGGGAGTACTTC
CASSAGQGEYF
>NA|TRBJ1-2|TRBD1|TRBV18
TGTGCCAGCTCACCAGGACAGGGTGGTGGTGATGGCTACACCTTC
CASSPGQGGGDGYTF
>few|TRBJ2-1|NA|TRBV19
TGTGCCAGTAGTAACAGGGGAGGTGATGAGCAGTTCTTC
CASSNRGGDEQFF
>NA|TRBJ1-5|TRBD1|TRBV7-8
TGTGCCAGCAGCACCGGGACAGGGGGTAATCAGCCCCGGCATTTT
CASSTGTGGNQPRHF
>few|TRBJ2-5|NA|TRBV20-1
TGCAGTGCTATGATTTCGGGAAGGGAGACCCAGTACTTC
CSAMISGRETQYF
>few|TRBJ2-5|NA|TRBV7-6
TGTGCCAGCAGCCAGTGGAGGGAAGAGACCCAGTACTTC
CASSQWREETQYF